This T cell receptor (beta chain) was profiled in a study of shared clonotypes between healthy human individuals. Background on the study: The plates for each donor numbered three CD4 naive, three CD4 memory, two CD8 naive and one CD8 memory. Study observations and caveats: Estimated clonotype richness was generally higher in naive than memory subsets.

CD45RA-negative memory and CD45RA+ naive subsets were split from the CD4+ cells. In regard to this clone: What it binds is not known.

There are 15 residues in the CDR3. The V segment lost 3 bases and the J segment 5 bases; nucleotides outside the gene matches: 9. CDR1 is KGHSY, CDR2 FQNENV, per germline. Method: immunoSEQ multiplex PCR; TCRdb's copy keeps in-frame clones and lacks some. In the table there are around 2.1 million clones, more than 90% of which are singletons. Source material: naive CD4+ T cells sorted from blood. Subset denoted: CD45RA+ positively selected. V usage is TRBV16 and J usage is TRBJ2-7; 8 positions agree with TRBD1. This clonotype was obtained from a man younger than 35 in good health. CDR3 bases: TGTGCCAGCAGCCATTCCGGACAGGGAAGGAACGAGCAGTACTTC. Translation gives CASSHSGQGRNEQYF. The entire variable domain, with the rest obtained from reference TRBV16 and TRBJ2-7, is as follows: GEEVAQTPKHLVRGEGQKAKLYCAPIKGHSYVFWYQQVLKNEFKFLISFQNENVFDETGMPKERFSAKCLPNSPCSLEIQATKLEDSAVYFCASSHSGQGRNEQYFGPGTRLTVT.